This TCR beta chain came from a study of shared clonotypes between healthy human individuals. This clone occurred a few times. At one end the junction does not follow the germline gene, possibly because of a read error. Nashville, Tennessee was home to all donors, who were Caucasian adults. In the source study's methods: ImmunoSEQ junction-only sequences lacked quality scores, so their filtering differed. The protocol was immunoSEQ multiplex PCR, while the TCRdb copy is restricted to in-frame clones and leaves out a portion. Clone size and the V and J calls come from that table; the DNA yielded D and trimming. The table shows about 450,000 clones, with around 79% occurring only once. Germline lookup yields CDR1 SEHNR and CDR2 FQNEAQ (reference sequence). CDR3 size: 13 residues.

Sequencing was done on a sample of PBMCs. The sequence was collected from a woman in her 40s in good health. Some clones in this sample may be carry-over from other donors' samples. The chain links TRBV7-9 to TRBJ2-7; possible D gene TRBD1, 6 bases. The CDR3 spells CASSPRGRPERYF. CDR3 coding DNA: TGTGCCAGCAGCCCCAGGGGCAGGCCCGAGCGGTACTTC.